This T cell receptor beta chain was captured in a study of blood T cell repertoires in COVID-19. V shed 0 bases, J shed 8 bases, and the junction held 7 bases outside the gene matches. This CDR3 is 16 amino acids long. CDR1 and CDR2 (germline): SGDLS, YYNGEE. Assay: immunoSEQ multiplex PCR; the TCRdb copy retains only in-frame clones and omits some. The table has about 180,000 clones, approximately 90% seen once. The source of this sequence is a woman between 25 and 40 years old with active or convalescent COVID-19. The V call is TRBV9, the J call TRBJ2-1; 11 bases are a match to TRBD1. The source material was peripheral blood. DNA for the CDR3: TGTGCCAGCAGCGTAGGGGTCGGGACAGGGGGGCATGAGCAGTTCTTC. As protein: CASSVGVGTGGHEQFF.